A single sample is the source of the 2 T cell receptor beta chains below, sequenced in a study of EBV T-cell therapy then PD-1 blockade in nasopharyngeal carcinoma. Here immunoSEQ multiplex PCR was the method, and the copy in TCRdb shows in-frame clones only, minus some. Here the sample spans more than 20,000 clones, approximately 80% being singletons. Treatment: AdE1-LMPpoly-expanded autologous EBV-specific T-cell therapy followed by anti-PD-1 nivolumab. Their antigen targets remain unknown. Sequenced here: CD8+ T cells from blood, sampled at day -245 from a patient whose treatment included autologous EBV-specific T cells and nivolumab. These receptor sequences come from a man in his forties with nasopharyngeal carcinoma.

This chain joins TRBV27 and TRBJ1-2, with 7 bases identical to TRBD1. Germline V gives CDR1 MNHEY, CDR2 SMNVEV (reference sequence). CDR3 length: 14 amino acids. The J segment lost 6 bases and the V segment lost 6 bases, leaving 10 bases of the junction unmatched. The CDR3 DNA follows: TGTGCCAGCAGCCGACAGGGCTATCATCATGGCTACACCTTC. It codes for CASSRQGYHHGYTF.

V usage is TRBV9 and J usage is TRBJ1-2, with D unclear. This CDR3 is 13 amino acids long. Trimming stripped 0 bases from V and 8 bases from J, with 11 bases between. The germline CDR1 and CDR2 sequences are SGDLS and YYNGEE. The CDR3 DNA follows: TGTGCCAGCAGCGTAGCCTTAGGTAGAGGCTACACCTTC. Translating gives CASSVALGRGYTF. Complete variable domain (other parts from reference TRBV9 and TRBJ1-2): DSGVTQTPKHLITATGQRVTLRCSPRSGDLSVYWYQQSLDQGLQFLIQYYNGEERAKGNILERFSAQQFPDLHSELNLSSLELGDSALYFCASSVALGRGYTFGSGTRLTVV.